This T cell receptor beta chain was documented in a study of blood T cell repertoires in COVID-19. Study-wide background: From T cells, B-cell-depleted T cells, or PBMCs came the material, which was cDNA or gDNA.

Sequenced by immunoSEQ multiplex PCR; TCRdb stores in-frame clones only, minus some. The sample lists under 300,000 clones, approximately 80% occurring once. From germline, CDR1 is LNHDA and CDR2 SQIVND (reference sequence). The V gene end was trimmed by 0 bases and the J gene end by 4 bases; junction bases not matched to a gene: 9. The CDR3 has 17 residues. Sample: peripheral blood. The rearrangement links TRBV19 to TRBJ1-2; 9 nucleotides match TRBD1. The sequence was obtained from a young man who had recovered from COVID-19. The CDR3 spells CASSIDPTGQGVYGYTF. CDR3 in DNA: TGTGCCAGTAGTATAGATCCAACGGGACAGGGTGTCTATGGCTACACCTTC.